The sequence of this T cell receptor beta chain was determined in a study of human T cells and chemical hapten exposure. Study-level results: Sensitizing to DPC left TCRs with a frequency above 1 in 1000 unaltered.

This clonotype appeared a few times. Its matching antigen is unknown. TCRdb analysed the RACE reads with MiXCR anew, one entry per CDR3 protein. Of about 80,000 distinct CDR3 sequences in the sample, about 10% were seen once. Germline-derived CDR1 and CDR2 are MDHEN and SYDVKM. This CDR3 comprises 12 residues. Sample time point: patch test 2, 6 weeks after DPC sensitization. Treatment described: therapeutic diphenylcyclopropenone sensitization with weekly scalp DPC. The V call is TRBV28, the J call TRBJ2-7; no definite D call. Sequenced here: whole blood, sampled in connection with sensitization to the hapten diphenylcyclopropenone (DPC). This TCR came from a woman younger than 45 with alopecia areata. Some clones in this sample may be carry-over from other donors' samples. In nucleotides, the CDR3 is TGTGTCACCCAGACGAGCCTATACGAGCAGTACTTC. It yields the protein CVTQTSLYEQYF.